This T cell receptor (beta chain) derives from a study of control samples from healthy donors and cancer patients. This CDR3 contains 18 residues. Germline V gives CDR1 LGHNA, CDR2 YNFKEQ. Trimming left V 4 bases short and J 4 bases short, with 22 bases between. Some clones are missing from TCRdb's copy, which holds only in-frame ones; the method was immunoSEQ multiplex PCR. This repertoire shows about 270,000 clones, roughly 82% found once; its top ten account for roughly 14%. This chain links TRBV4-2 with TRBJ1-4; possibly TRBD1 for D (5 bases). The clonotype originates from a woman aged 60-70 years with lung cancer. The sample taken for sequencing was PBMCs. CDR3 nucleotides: TGTGCCAGCAGCCGCACCCCTACGGGGACGAACTTTAATGAAAAACTGTTTTTT. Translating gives CASSRTPTGTNFNEKLFF.